Listed below are T cell receptor beta chains from one sample, sequenced in a study of monozygotic twins with cystic fibrosis. The repertoire was sequenced with immunoSEQ multiplex PCR; TCRdb's copy has only in-frame clones and lacks some. In the table there are 32,000 or so clones, more than 85% of which are singletons. Material: blood. These receptors all stem from a girl aged 2 to 10 with cystic fibrosis. CDR3s include the opening cysteine and the closing phenylalanine or tryptophan. Fields, in order: J gene, V gene, clone size, D gene, CDR3 protein, CDR3 DNA. The D gene is left open where the match is weak. Size values are once, few and many counts, or a class for expanded clones, and some rows have none.

j_call: TRBJ1-1
v_call: TRBV7-2
clone_size: NA
d_call: NA
cdr3_aa: CASSHTGTTGEAFF
cdr3_nt: TGTGCCAGCAGCCACACTGGGACGACTGGGGAAGCTTTCTTT

j_call: TRBJ2-3
v_call: TRBV6-4
clone_size: NA
d_call: TRBD2
cdr3_aa: CASSDTWTSGDTQYF
cdr3_nt: TGTGCCAGCAGCGACACCTGGACTAGCGGAGATACGCAGTATTTT

j_call: TRBJ2-1
v_call: TRBV5-6
clone_size: NA
d_call: NA
cdr3_aa: CASSLDGGAVDEQFF
cdr3_nt: TGTGCCAGCAGCTTGGACGGGGGCGCCGTGGATGAGCAGTTCTTC

j_call: TRBJ2-7
v_call: TRBV10-2
clone_size: NA
d_call: TRBD2
cdr3_aa: CASGTSGFYEQYF
cdr3_nt: TGCGCCAGCGGGACTAGCGGGTTCTACGAGCAGTACTTC

j_call: TRBJ1-2
v_call: TRBV30
clone_size: NA
d_call: NA
cdr3_aa: CAWSPGRGYTF
cdr3_nt: TGTGCCTGGAGCCCAGGGAGAGGCTACACCTTC

j_call: TRBJ1-4
v_call: TRBV7-9
clone_size: NA
d_call: NA
cdr3_aa: CASSLEATGEKLFF
cdr3_nt: TGTGCCAGCAGCTTAGAGGCCACAGGGGAAAAACTGTTTTTT

j_call: TRBJ2-7
v_call: TRBV6-5
clone_size: NA
d_call: TRBD2
cdr3_aa: CASSNLAGGFYEQYF
cdr3_nt: TGTGCCAGCAGCAACTTAGCGGGGGGTTTTTACGAGCAGTACTTC

j_call: TRBJ2-3
v_call: TRBV5-1
clone_size: once
d_call: TRBD1
cdr3_aa: CASSLTWDSLTDTQYF
cdr3_nt: TGCGCCAGCAGCCTAACCTGGGACAGCTTAACAGATACGCAGTATTTT

j_call: TRBJ2-3
v_call: TRBV7-2
clone_size: NA
d_call: NA
cdr3_aa: CASSLPMVRKGRDTQYF
cdr3_nt: TGTGCCAGCAGCTTACCCATGGTGAGGAAGGGGAGAGATACGCAGTATTTT

j_call: TRBJ2-5
v_call: TRBV7-9
clone_size: once
d_call: TRBD1
cdr3_aa: CASSLATGGRGQETQYF
cdr3_nt: TGTGCCAGCAGCTTAGCGACAGGGGGCCGAGGGCAAGAGACCCAGTACTTC

j_call: TRBJ2-7
v_call: TRBV28
clone_size: NA
d_call: TRBD2
cdr3_aa: CASRHRTSGSYEQYF
cdr3_nt: TGTGCCAGCAGACATAGGACTAGCGGGAGCTACGAGCAGTACTTC

j_call: TRBJ2-6
v_call: TRBV11-2
clone_size: once
d_call: TRBD1
cdr3_aa: CASRRTGGKNSGANVLTF
cdr3_nt: TGTGCCAGCAGACGCACAGGGGGGAAAAACTCTGGGGCCAACGTCCTGACTTTC

j_call: TRBJ1-4
v_call: TRBV7-9
clone_size: NA
d_call: TRBD1
cdr3_aa: CASSLGAGGREKLFF
cdr3_nt: TGTGCCAGCAGCTTAGGGGCAGGGGGTCGGGAAAAACTGTTTTTT

j_call: TRBJ2-6
v_call: TRBV7-9
clone_size: NA
d_call: TRBD1
cdr3_aa: CASSFPGQLNSGANVLTF
cdr3_nt: TGTGCCAGCAGCTTTCCGGGACAGCTAAACTCTGGGGCCAACGTCCTGACTTTC

j_call: TRBJ2-3
v_call: TRBV5-1
clone_size: NA
d_call: NA
cdr3_aa: CASSRDTVNTDTQYF
cdr3_nt: TGCGCCAGCAGCCGCGACACGGTGAACACAGATACGCAGTATTTT

j_call: TRBJ1-5
v_call: TRBV7-9
clone_size: once
d_call: NA
cdr3_aa: CASSLLSNQPQHF
cdr3_nt: TGTGCCAGCAGCTTGCTGAGCAATCAGCCCCAGCATTTT

j_call: TRBJ1-2
v_call: TRBV5-4
clone_size: NA
d_call: NA
cdr3_aa: CASRLDAPRGYGYTF
cdr3_nt: TGTGCCAGCAGATTGGACGCCCCCCGGGGATATGGCTACACCTTC

j_call: TRBJ2-3
v_call: TRBV6-1
clone_size: once
d_call: TRBD2
cdr3_aa: CASSDLAGSADTQYF
cdr3_nt: TGTGCCAGCAGTGACCTAGCGGGGAGTGCAGATACGCAGTATTTT

j_call: TRBJ2-3
v_call: TRBV29-1
clone_size: few
d_call: NA
cdr3_aa: CSVVPVDSDPDTQYF
cdr3_nt: TGCAGCGTTGTTCCCGTGGACAGCGATCCAGATACGCAGTATTTT

j_call: TRBJ2-4
v_call: TRBV29-1
clone_size: NA
d_call: TRBD1
cdr3_aa: CSVEGQGESIQYF
cdr3_nt: TGCAGCGTTGAAGGCCAGGGGGAGTCCATTCAGTACTTC

j_call: TRBJ1-1
v_call: TRBV25-1
clone_size: NA
d_call: NA
cdr3_aa: CASSDPQGGSTEAFF
cdr3_nt: TGTGCCAGCAGTGACCCACAGGGTGGCAGCACTGAAGCTTTCTTT

j_call: TRBJ1-2
v_call: TRBV7-2
clone_size: NA
d_call: NA
cdr3_aa: CASRGPQPYGYTF
cdr3_nt: TGTGCCAGCAGAGGACCACAGCCATATGGCTACACCTTC

j_call: TRBJ1-2
v_call: TRBV2
clone_size: NA
d_call: NA
cdr3_aa: CASSEVPGGYGYTF
cdr3_nt: TGTGCCAGCAGTGAAGTCCCAGGAGGGTATGGCTACACCTTC

j_call: TRBJ1-2
v_call: TRBV27
clone_size: NA
d_call: TRBD1
cdr3_aa: CASSSGGGYTF
cdr3_nt: TGTGCCAGCAGTTCAGGGGGTGGCTACACCTTC

j_call: TRBJ1-1
v_call: TRBV10-3
clone_size: NA
d_call: NA
cdr3_aa: CAITQEVNTEAFF
cdr3_nt: TGTGCCATCACCCAGGAAGTGAACACTGAAGCTTTCTTT

j_call: TRBJ1-1
v_call: TRBV5-1
clone_size: NA
d_call: NA
cdr3_aa: CASSLAGPRGTEAFF
cdr3_nt: TGCGCCAGCAGCTTGGCGGGCCCTAGGGGGACTGAAGCTTTCTTT

j_call: TRBJ2-7
v_call: TRBV30
clone_size: NA
d_call: NA
cdr3_aa: CAWSLRSYEQYF
cdr3_nt: TGTGCCTGGAGTCTACGTTCCTACGAGCAGTACTTC

j_call: TRBJ2-3
v_call: TRBV30
clone_size: NA
d_call: NA
cdr3_aa: CAWHKFGSGERDTQYF
cdr3_nt: TGTGCCTGGCATAAATTCGGGTCCGGAGAGAGAGATACGCAGTATTTT

j_call: TRBJ1-4
v_call: TRBV4-1
clone_size: NA
d_call: TRBD1
cdr3_aa: CASSDDRENEKLFF
cdr3_nt: TGCGCCAGCAGCGACGACAGGGAGAACGAAAAACTGTTTTTT